This TCR beta chain was found in a study of patients and donors after allogeneic stem cell transplantation. This clonotype was detected only a few times. MiXCR, run by TCRdb on the RT-PCR reads, gives a single entry per CDR3 protein. The sample has about a million distinct CDR3 sequences, roughly 18% seen once; the top ten hold about 6%. The CDR3 consists of 16 residues. The germline V gene encodes CDR1 MGHRA and CDR2 YSYEKL. V lost 0 bases and J lost 10; bases outside the gene matches: 9. The sequenced sample was blood, either unsorted or a sorted T cell fraction (not recorded which). The receptor comes from a human donor who was either an allogeneic HSCT recipient or a stem cell or donor lymphocyte infusion donor (not recorded which). It is not recorded whose cells these are; they may come from a transplant donor. The V call is TRBV4-1, the J call TRBJ2-1, with 10 bases that match TRBD2. The CDR3 DNA reads as TGCGCCAGCAGCCAAGATCGATCTAGCGGGAGATGGGAGCAGTTCTTC. Protein product: CASSQDRSSGRWEQFF.